A single sample is the source of the 32 T cell receptor beta chains below, sequenced in a study of blood T cell repertoires in COVID-19. Only in-frame clones appear in the TCRdb table, and some are missing; sequencing was by immunoSEQ multiplex PCR. The data hold 150,000 to 200,000 clones, with more than 75% observed a single time. Sequenced sample: PBMCs or T cells enriched from blood (not recorded which). The receptors originated from a woman in her thirties who had recovered from COVID-19.

This clone was seen only a few times. This chain uses TRBV4-1 with TRBJ2-7; unclear D gene. Germline loops: CDR1 MGHRA, CDR2 YSYEKL. The CDR3 extends over 12 amino acids. The ends were cut back, 0 bases at V and 5 bases at J, with 5 bases in the middle. CDR3 protein: CASSQDLHEQYF. CDR3 nucleotide sequence: TGCGCCAGCAGCCAAGATCTCCACGAGCAGTACTTC.

J is TRBJ1-4 and V is TRBV21-1; the DNA was not used to check the table's D call, TRBD1. TRBV21-1 is labeled a pseudogene. The CDR3 has 18 amino acids. CDR3 amino acids: CASSKGTGGPKVDEKLFF. CDR3 nucleotide sequence: TGTGCCAGCAGCAAAGGGACAGGGGGTCCCAAGGTGGATGAAAAACTGTTTTTT.

V is TRBV9 and J is TRBJ2-3; 8 positions match TRBD1. The CDR3 contains 15 residues. The V gene end was trimmed by 0 bases and the J gene end by 5 bases; junction bases not matched to a gene: 5. CDR1 and CDR2 (germline): SGDLS, YYNGEE. This CDR3 is CASSVGGTGGDTQYF. Here the CDR3 DNA reads TGTGCCAGCAGCGTAGGGGGAACAGGGGGAGATACGCAGTATTTT.

This chain uses TRBV28 with TRBJ2-5; 7 nucleotides align to TRBD2. V shed 2 bases and J 5 bases; nucleotides not matched to a gene: 2. CDR1 and CDR2 from the germline V gene are MDHEN and SYDVKM. This CDR3 has 13 amino acids. The CDR3 here is CASSLTSDETQYF. The CDR3 bases are TGTGCCAGCAGTTTAACTAGCGACGAGACCCAGTACTTC.

This clone was detected once. V usage is TRBV6-5 and J usage is TRBJ2-7; 7 bases match TRBD2. Germline V gene lookup returns CDR1 MNHEY and CDR2 SVGAGI. This CDR3 has 16 residues. V lost 2 bases and J lost 3; bases outside the gene matches: 10. The CDR3 sequence is CASSYGGGRSVYEQYF. CDR3 DNA sequence: TGTGCCAGCAGTTACGGCGGCGGGAGAAGCGTCTACGAGCAGTACTTC.

The gene calls are TRBV6-5 and TRBJ2-5, with 7 bases identical to TRBD2. V lost 6 bases, J lost 3 bases, and 7 bases stayed unmatched. The CDR3 extends over 14 amino acids. The germline gives CDR1 MNHEY, CDR2 SVGAGI. The CDR3 region has the DNA TGTGCCAGCAGAAAAAGGGACTACAAAGAGACCCAGTACTTC. Amino acid sequence: CASRKRDYKETQYF.

V is TRBV4-2 and J is TRBJ2-7, with 8 bases that match TRBD2. Germline assignment: CDR1 LGHNA and CDR2 YNFKEQ. The CDR3 length is 15 residues. J lost 5 bases, V lost 1 base, and 7 bases had no gene match. The CDR3 sequence is CASSQVGTSLNEQYF. The CDR3 DNA is TGTGCCAGCAGCCAAGTTGGGACTAGTCTAAACGAGCAGTACTTC.

The rearrangement joins TRBV20-1 to TRBJ2-7; 8 bases match TRBD2. Unmatched junction bases numbered 6, after V lost 3 bases and J lost 2 bases. Germline V CDR1 and CDR2: DFQATT, SNEGSKA (reference sequence). CDR3 length: 14 amino acids. CDR3 sequence: CSASGAGEAYEQYF. Here the CDR3 DNA reads TGCAGTGCTAGTGGAGCGGGAGAGGCCTACGAGCAGTACTTC.

The V and J genes are TRBV2 and TRBJ2-5, with D tentatively TRBD2 (6 bases). The germline V gene has CDR1 SNHLY and CDR2 FYNNEI. The V end was cut by 6 bases, the J end by 5 bases, with 19 bases between. The CDR3 loop spans 15 amino acids. The CDR3 is CASRLGGAYTETQYF. CDR3 DNA: TGTGCCAGCAGGTTAGGCGGGGCTTATACGGAGACCCAGTACTTC.

This chain connects TRBV6-1 to TRBJ2-7; TRBD1 matches 11 bases. Germline CDR1 reads MNHNS; CDR2 reads SASEGT. Trimming cost V 1 base and J 4 bases; bases outside gene matches: 6. The CDR3 runs to 16 residues. CDR3 sequence reads: CASSEGTGGSEYEQYF. CDR3 DNA sequence: TGTGCCAGCAGTGAAGGGACAGGGGGCTCGGAATACGAGCAGTACTTC.

The sample holds a few counts of this clone. The rearrangement links TRBV6-4 to TRBJ1-5, with D hard to call. Germline V gene lookup returns CDR1 MRHNA and CDR2 SNTAGT. V gave up 4 bases and J gave up 1 base, with 11 bases separating them. The CDR3 loop spans 15 amino acids. This CDR3 reads CASSVTQTSNQPQHF. CDR3 sequence (DNA): TGTGCCAGCAGTGTTACTCAAACCAGCAATCAGCCCCAGCATTTT.

The chain links TRBV25-1 to TRBJ2-3, with a weak D call TRBD2 (5 bases). Trimming cost V 5 bases and J 0 bases, with 15 bases left between them. CDR1 MGHDK and CDR2 SYGVNS come from the germline V gene. The CDR3 extends over 16 amino acids. CDR3 coding DNA: TGTGCCAGCAGTTTGAGGGTCTCCACTAGCACAGATACGCAGTATTTT. Translated, it gives CASSLRVSTSTDTQYF. Full variable domain (missing parts from reference TRBV25-1 and TRBJ2-3): EADIYQTPRYLVIGTGKKITLECSQTMGHDKMYWYQQDPGMELHLIHYSYGVNSTEKGDLSSESTVSRIRTEHFPLTLESARPSHTSQYLCASSLRVSTSTDTQYFGPGTRLTVL.

The chain employs TRBV2 and TRBJ2-1; D is unresolved. Trimming took 2 bases from V and 10 from J, leaving 12 bases between them. In germline, CDR1 is SNHLY, CDR2 FYNNEI. The CDR3 is made up of 13 amino acids. CDR3 protein: CASSEWARSEQFF. The DNA of the CDR3 is TGTGCCAGCAGTGAATGGGCCCGCTCCGAGCAGTTCTTC.

This chain uses TRBV18 with TRBJ2-1; D is perhaps TRBD2 (6 bases). Trimming removed 3 bases at V and 5 bases at J, with 14 bases between. CDR1 KGHSH and CDR2 LQKENI come from the germline V gene. This CDR3 spans 15 amino acids. CDR3 residues: CASSPPAGFDNEQFF. Here the CDR3 DNA reads TGTGCCAGCTCACCTCCAGCGGGTTTTGACAATGAGCAGTTCTTC.

The chain joins TRBV7-9 to TRBJ2-7; D remains ambiguous. The CDR3 is made up of 12 amino acids. V was pared by 1 base and J by 7 bases, with 8 bases between. The germline CDR1 and CDR2 sequences are SEHNR and FQNEAQ (reference sequence). CDR3 sequence (DNA): TGTGCCAGCAGCTTAGAGGCACAGGAGCAGTACTTC. It yields the protein CASSLEAQEQYF.

The CDR3 sequence is CASSQDPGNNYGYTF. CDR3 DNA: TGTGCCAGCAGCCAAGACCCAGGGAATAACTATGGCTACACCTTC. The chain employs TRBV3-1 (or the pseudogene TRBV3-2) and TRBJ1-2; weak D call: TRBD1 (5 bases). Germline V lookup: CDR1 LGHDT, CDR2 YNNKEL (reference sequence). The V end lost 0 bases, the J end lost 1 base, and 9 bases lay between the germline ends. The CDR3 has 15 residues.

This chain joins TRBV9 and TRBJ2-5; D remains unclear. With 2 bases removed from V and 0 bases from J, the gap between germline ends came to 2 bases. The germline V gene encodes CDR1 SGDLS and CDR2 YYNGEE. This CDR3 is built from 12 residues. The CDR3 DNA follows: TGTGCCAGCAGCGTCGACCAAGAGACCCAGTACTTC. Amino acid sequence: CASSVDQETQYF.

The V call is TRBV5-1, the J call TRBJ1-3; possible D gene TRBD1, 6 bases. From germline, CDR1 is SGHRS and CDR2 YFSETQ. The CDR3 loop spans 15 amino acids. V was trimmed by 2 bases and J by 0 bases, leaving 9 bases between them. This CDR3 reads CASSLQGSSGNTIYF. In nucleotides, the CDR3 is TGCGCCAGCAGCTTACAGGGCAGCTCTGGAAACACCATATATTTT.

V and J are TRBV10-3 and TRBJ1-1, with unresolved D. Trimming took off 5 bases at V and 1 base at J, with 2 bases between the two ends. This CDR3 has 11 residues. Looked up from germline, CDR1 is ENHRY and CDR2 is SYGVKD. The CDR3 region is CAISQNTEAFF. As DNA, the CDR3 is TGTGCCATCAGTCAGAACACTGAAGCTTTCTTT.

This chain connects TRBV12-3 or TRBV12-4 to TRBJ1-1; D possibly corresponds to TRBD1 (5 bases). The CDR3 totals 11 residues. The V and J ends lost 6 bases and 10 bases respectively, with 12 bases between them. The chain's CDR3 is CASSIGGGAFF. The CDR3, as DNA: TGTGCCAGCAGCATCGGGGGTGGAGCTTTCTTT.

CDR3 in amino acids: CSVAWGGQPQHF. DNA for the CDR3: TGCAGCGTTGCTTGGGGCGGTCAGCCCCAGCATTTT. This sequence joins TRBV29-1 and TRBJ1-5; TRBD1 might be the D (5 bases). Germline V gene data show CDR1 as SQVTM and CDR2 as ANQGSEA. V lost 4 bases and J 6 bases, leaving 10 bases between the germline ends. The CDR3 totals 12 residues.

This chain uses TRBV7-9 with TRBJ2-7; unclear D gene. Trimming removed 5 bases at V and 0 bases at J, with 8 bases between. Germline assignment: CDR1 SEHNR and CDR2 FQNEAQ (reference sequence). The CDR3 sequence is 13 residues long. The CDR3 DNA sequence: TGTGCCAGCAGCCACGATAGCTCCTACGAGCAGTACTTC. This sequence encodes CASSHDSSYEQYF.

The CDR3 loop reads CASSQEGASYEQYF. CDR3 in DNA: TGTGCCAGCAGCCAAGAGGGGGCCTCCTACGAGCAGTACTTC. This sequence joins TRBV3-1 (or the pseudogene TRBV3-2) and TRBJ2-7; possible D gene TRBD1, 6 bases. Trimming shortened V by 0 bases and J by 0 bases, and 6 bases separated the two germline ends. The CDR3 is 14 amino acids. Germline loops: CDR1 LGHDT, CDR2 YNNKEL (reference sequence).

This chain links TRBV7-2 with TRBJ2-3, with a possible D match to TRBD2 (5 bases). V lost 1 base to trimming and J lost 6 bases, with 14 bases between them. This CDR3 is 15 amino acids long. The germline CDR1 and CDR2 sequences are SGHTA and FQGNSA. The CDR3 nucleotides are TGTGCCAGCAGCTTAGTGCTACGGGGTCAGGATACGCAGTATTTT. Protein: CASSLVLRGQDTQYF.

The table lists this clone with a few counts. The chain employs TRBV29-1 and TRBJ2-2, with TRBD1 identical over 11 bases. After removal of 5 bases from V and 4 bases from J, the junction contained 6 bases not matched to a gene. The CDR3 consists of 15 residues. Looked up from germline, CDR1 is SQVTM and CDR2 is ANQGSEA. For the CDR3, the DNA is TGCAGCGTTACCTCCGGGACAGGGGGCACCGGGGAGCTGTTTTTT. It translates to CSVTSGTGGTGELFF.

The rearrangement links TRBV10-3 to TRBJ2-7; no definite D call. The CDR3 runs 13 residues. The germline CDR1 and CDR2 sequences are ENHRY and SYGVKD. Trimming took 10 bases from V and 0 from J, leaving 13 bases between them. The CDR3 DNA reads TGTGCCAACCACCTGCGCCGCTCCTACGAGCAGTACTTC. Its translation: CANHLRRSYEQYF.

This chain joins TRBV19 and TRBJ2-3; D remains ambiguous. The CDR3 is 12 amino acids. V was shortened by 6 bases and J by 4 bases, with 8 bases between the two germline ends. The germline CDR1 and CDR2 sequences are LNHDA and SQIVND (reference sequence). The CDR3 region is CASSVEPDTQYF. CDR3 in DNA: TGTGCCAGTAGCGTGGAGCCAGATACGCAGTATTTT.

DNA of the CDR3: TGTGCCAGCAGCCAAGATACACTAGCGGGCCCCAATGAGCAGTTCTTC. This codes for CASSQDTLAGPNEQFF. This sequence joins TRBV3-1 (or the pseudogene TRBV3-2) and TRBJ2-1; 9 bases are a match to TRBD2. After removal of 0 bases from V and 6 bases from J, the junction contained 6 bases not matched to a gene. CDR3 size: 16 residues. The germline gives CDR1 LGHDT, CDR2 YNNKEL (reference sequence).

This rearrangement joins TRBV20-1 to TRBJ2-5; 10 nucleotides match TRBD2. From germline, CDR1 is DFQATT and CDR2 SNEGSKA (reference sequence). The CDR3 has 11 amino acids. Trimming at V came to 8 bases and at J to 5 bases, leaving 2 bases not matched to a gene. CDR3 region: CSQREGETQYF. The CDR3 nucleotides are TGCAGTCAGCGGGAGGGGGAGACCCAGTACTTC.

In nucleotides, the CDR3 is TGTGCCAGCAGCATCGGCGGGGGTGATCAAGAGACCCAGTACTTC. Protein sequence: CASSIGGGDQETQYF. The rearrangement links TRBV11-2 to TRBJ2-5, with 7 bases that match TRBD2. Germline values: CDR1 SGHAT, CDR2 FQNNGV. Losses at the gene ends were 5 bases for V and 2 bases for J; bases not matched to a gene: 8. CDR3 length: 15 amino acids.

The chain combines TRBV2 with TRBJ1-5; D call uncertain. The V end was cut by 4 bases, the J end by 6 bases, with 10 bases between. The CDR3 spans 13 residues. The germline gives CDR1 SNHLY, CDR2 FYNNEI. This CDR3 reads CASSAEMSQPQHF. The CDR3 DNA reads as TGTGCCAGCAGTGCTGAGATGAGTCAGCCCCAGCATTTT.

V usage is TRBV3-1 (or the pseudogene TRBV3-2) and J usage is TRBJ2-5; perhaps TRBD1 as D (6 bases). V was pared by 4 bases and J by 5 bases, with 17 bases between. In germline, CDR1 is LGHDT, CDR2 YNNKEL (reference sequence). The CDR3 runs to 15 residues. CDR3 sequence reads: CASSPFARGGETQYF. In nucleotides, the CDR3 is TGTGCCAGCAGCCCCTTCGCTAGAGGGGGTGAGACCCAGTACTTC.